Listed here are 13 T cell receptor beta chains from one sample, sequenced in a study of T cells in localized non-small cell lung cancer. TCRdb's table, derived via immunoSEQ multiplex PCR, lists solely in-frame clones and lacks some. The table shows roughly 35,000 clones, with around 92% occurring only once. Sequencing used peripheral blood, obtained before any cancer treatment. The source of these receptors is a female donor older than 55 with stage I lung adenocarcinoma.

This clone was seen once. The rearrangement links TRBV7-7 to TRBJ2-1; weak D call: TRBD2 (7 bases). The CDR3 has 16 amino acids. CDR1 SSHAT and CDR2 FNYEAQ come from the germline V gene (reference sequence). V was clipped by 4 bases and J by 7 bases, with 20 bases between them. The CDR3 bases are TGTGCCAGCAGCTCCACCCCGGGGGGCCATGGGAATGAGCAGTTCTTC. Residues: CASSSTPGGHGNEQFF. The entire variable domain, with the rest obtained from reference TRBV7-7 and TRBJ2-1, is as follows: GAGVSQSPRYKVTKRGQDVTLRCDPISSHATLYWYQQALGQGPEFLTYFNYEAQPDKSGLPSDRFSAERPEGSISTLTIQRTEQRDSAMYRCASSSTPGGHGNEQFFGPGTRLTVL.

CDR3 region: CASTRATAAYNEQFF. In DNA form, the CDR3 reads TGTGCCAGCACCCGGGCGACCGCGGCCTACAATGAGCAGTTCTTC. The rearrangement links TRBV6-5 to TRBJ2-1; no clear D gene. The V gene lost 7 bases and the J gene lost 2 bases, with 15 bases spanning the gap. CDR3 length equals 15 residues. Germline V gene data show CDR1 as MNHEY and CDR2 as SVGAGI.

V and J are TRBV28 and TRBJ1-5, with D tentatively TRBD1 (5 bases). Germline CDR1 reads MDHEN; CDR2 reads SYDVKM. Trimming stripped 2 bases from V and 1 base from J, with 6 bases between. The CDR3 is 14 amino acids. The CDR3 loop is CASSLGGSNQPQHF. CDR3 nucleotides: TGTGCCAGCAGTTTAGGGGGAAGCAATCAGCCCCAGCATTTT. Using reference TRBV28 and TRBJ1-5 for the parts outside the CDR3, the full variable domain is DVKVTQSSRYLVKRTGEKVFLECVQDMDHENMFWYRQDPGLGLRLIYFSYDVKMKEKGDIPEGYSVSREKKERFSLILESASTNQTSMYLCASSLGGSNQPQHFGDGTRLSIL.

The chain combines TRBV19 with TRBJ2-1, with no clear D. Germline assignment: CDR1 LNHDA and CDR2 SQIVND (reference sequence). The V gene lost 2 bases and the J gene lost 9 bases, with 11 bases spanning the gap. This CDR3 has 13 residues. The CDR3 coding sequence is TGTGCCAGTAGTATATCACTCCGCCTTGAGCAGTTCTTC. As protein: CASSISLRLEQFF.

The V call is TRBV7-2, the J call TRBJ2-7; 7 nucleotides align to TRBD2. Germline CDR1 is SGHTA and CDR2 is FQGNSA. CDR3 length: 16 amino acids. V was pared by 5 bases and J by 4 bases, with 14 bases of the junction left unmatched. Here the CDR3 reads CASSTPPAGSRYEQYF. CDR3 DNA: TGTGCCAGCAGCACCCCCCCAGCGGGGTCCAGATACGAGCAGTACTTC.

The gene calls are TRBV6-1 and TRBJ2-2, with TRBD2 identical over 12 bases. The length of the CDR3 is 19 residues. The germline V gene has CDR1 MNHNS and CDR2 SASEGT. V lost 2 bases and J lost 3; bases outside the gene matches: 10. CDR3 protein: CASSEYFLRLAGDTGELFF. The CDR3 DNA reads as TGTGCCAGCAGTGAATATTTTTTACGACTAGCGGGGGACACCGGGGAGCTGTTTTTT.

The CDR3 region is CAISVRRGGDTGELFF. The CDR3, as DNA: TGTGCCATCAGCGTTAGGAGGGGGGGCGACACCGGGGAGCTGTTTTTT. The rearrangement links TRBV10-3 to TRBJ2-2, with D possibly being TRBD2 (7 bases). The CDR3 loop spans 16 amino acids. CDR1 is ENHRY and CDR2 is SYGVKD in the germline V gene. V was shortened by 6 bases and J by 3 bases, with 17 bases between the two germline ends.

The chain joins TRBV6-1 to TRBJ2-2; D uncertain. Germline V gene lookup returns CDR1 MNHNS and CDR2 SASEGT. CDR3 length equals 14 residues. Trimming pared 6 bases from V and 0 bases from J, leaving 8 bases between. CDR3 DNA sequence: TGTGCCAGCAGATTGGACGCGAACACCGGGGAGCTGTTTTTT. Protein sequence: CASRLDANTGELFF.

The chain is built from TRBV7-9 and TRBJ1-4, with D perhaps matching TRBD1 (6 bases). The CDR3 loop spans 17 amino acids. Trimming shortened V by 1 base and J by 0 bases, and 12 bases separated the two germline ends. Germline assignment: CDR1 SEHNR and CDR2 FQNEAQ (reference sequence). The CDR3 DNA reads TGTGCCAGCAGCTTAGAGGACAGCCTCGCAACTAATGAAAAACTGTTTTTT. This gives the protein CASSLEDSLATNEKLFF.

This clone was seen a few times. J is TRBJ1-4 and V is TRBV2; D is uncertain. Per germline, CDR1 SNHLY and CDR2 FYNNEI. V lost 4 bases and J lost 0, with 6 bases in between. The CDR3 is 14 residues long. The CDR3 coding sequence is TGTGCCAGCAGTGGCGGTGCAACTAATGAAAAACTGTTTTTT. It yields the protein CASSGGATNEKLFF.

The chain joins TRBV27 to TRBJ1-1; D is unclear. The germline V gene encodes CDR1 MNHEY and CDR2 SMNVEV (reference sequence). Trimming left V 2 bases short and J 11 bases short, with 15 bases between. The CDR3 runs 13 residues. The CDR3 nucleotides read TGTGCCAGCAGTTTAGCTGTCGGGGATTTGGCTTTCTTT. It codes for CASSLAVGDLAFF.

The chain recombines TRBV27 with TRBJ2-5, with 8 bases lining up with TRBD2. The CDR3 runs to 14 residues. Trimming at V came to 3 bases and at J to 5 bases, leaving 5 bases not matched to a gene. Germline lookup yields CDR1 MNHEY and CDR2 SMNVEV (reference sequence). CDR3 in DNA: TGTGCCAGCAGTTTCACGGGGGGGCAGGAGACCCAGTACTTC. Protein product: CASSFTGGQETQYF.

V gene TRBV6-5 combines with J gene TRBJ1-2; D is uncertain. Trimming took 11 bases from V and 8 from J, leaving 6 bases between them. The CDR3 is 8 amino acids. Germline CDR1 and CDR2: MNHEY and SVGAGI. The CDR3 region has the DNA TGTGCCGTACTGGGCTACACCTTC. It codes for CAVLGYTF.